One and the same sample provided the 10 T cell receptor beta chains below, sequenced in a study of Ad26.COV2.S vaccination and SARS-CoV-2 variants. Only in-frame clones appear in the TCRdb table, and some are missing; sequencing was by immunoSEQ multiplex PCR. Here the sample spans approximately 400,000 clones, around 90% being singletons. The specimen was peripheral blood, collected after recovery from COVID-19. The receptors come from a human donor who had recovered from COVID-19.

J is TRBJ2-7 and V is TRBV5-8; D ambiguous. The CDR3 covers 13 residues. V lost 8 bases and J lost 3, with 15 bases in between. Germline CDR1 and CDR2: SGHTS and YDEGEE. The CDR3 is CASTRPFFYEQYF. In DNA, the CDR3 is TGTGCCAGTACCCGGCCCTTTTTCTACGAGCAGTACTTC.

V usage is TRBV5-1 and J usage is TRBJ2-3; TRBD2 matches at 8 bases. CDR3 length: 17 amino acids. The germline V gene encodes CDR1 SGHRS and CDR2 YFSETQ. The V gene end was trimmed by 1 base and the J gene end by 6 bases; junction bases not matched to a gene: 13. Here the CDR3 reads CASSLYTSGGRRDTQYF. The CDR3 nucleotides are TGCGCCAGCAGCTTGTATACCAGCGGGGGCCGAAGGGATACGCAGTATTTT.

The CDR3 loop is CASSVALQNEQFF. CDR3 nucleotides: TGTGCCAGCAGCGTAGCTCTACAGAATGAGCAGTTCTTC. The V call is TRBV9, the J call TRBJ2-1; D unclear. The V end was cut by 0 bases, the J end by 7 bases, with 8 bases between. CDR3 length equals 13 residues. CDR1 SGDLS and CDR2 YYNGEE come from the germline V gene.

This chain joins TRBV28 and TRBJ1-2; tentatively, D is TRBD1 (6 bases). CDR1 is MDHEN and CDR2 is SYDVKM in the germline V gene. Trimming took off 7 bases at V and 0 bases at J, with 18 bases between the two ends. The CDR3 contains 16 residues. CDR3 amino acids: CASTVGGIWANYGYTF. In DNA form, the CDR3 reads TGTGCCAGCACAGTAGGGGGAATTTGGGCTAACTATGGCTACACCTTC.

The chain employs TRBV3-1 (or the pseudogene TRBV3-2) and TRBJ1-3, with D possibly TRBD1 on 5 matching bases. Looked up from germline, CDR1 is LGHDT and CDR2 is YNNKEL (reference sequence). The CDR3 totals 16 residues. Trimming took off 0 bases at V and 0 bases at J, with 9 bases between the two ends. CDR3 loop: CASSQDRGYSGNTIYF. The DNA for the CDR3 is TGTGCCAGCAGCCAAGATCGGGGCTACTCTGGAAACACCATATATTTT.

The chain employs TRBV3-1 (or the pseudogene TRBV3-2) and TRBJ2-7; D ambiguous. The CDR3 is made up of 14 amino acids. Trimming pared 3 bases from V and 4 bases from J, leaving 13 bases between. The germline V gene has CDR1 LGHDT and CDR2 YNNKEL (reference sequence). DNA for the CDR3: TGTGCCAGCAGCCATACGCTCCGTATATACGAGCAGTACTTC. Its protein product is CASSHTLRIYEQYF.

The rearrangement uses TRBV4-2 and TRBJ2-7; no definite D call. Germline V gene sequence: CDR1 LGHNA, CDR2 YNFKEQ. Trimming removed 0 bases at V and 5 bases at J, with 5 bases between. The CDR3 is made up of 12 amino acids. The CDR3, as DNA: TGTGCCAGCAGCCAAGATGAGAACGAGCAGTACTTC. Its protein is CASSQDENEQYF.

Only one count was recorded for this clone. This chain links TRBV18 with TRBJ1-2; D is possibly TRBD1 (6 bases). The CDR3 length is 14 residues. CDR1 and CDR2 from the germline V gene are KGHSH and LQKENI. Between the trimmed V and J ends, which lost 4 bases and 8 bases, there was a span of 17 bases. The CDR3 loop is CASSQNRDTEGYTF. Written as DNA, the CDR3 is TGTGCCAGCTCACAAAACCGGGACACTGAAGGCTACACCTTC.

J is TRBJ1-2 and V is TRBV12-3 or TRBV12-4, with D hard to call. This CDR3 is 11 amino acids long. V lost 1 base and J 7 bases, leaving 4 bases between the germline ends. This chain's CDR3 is CASSLEGGYTF. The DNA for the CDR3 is TGTGCCAGCAGTTTAGAAGGTGGCTACACCTTC.

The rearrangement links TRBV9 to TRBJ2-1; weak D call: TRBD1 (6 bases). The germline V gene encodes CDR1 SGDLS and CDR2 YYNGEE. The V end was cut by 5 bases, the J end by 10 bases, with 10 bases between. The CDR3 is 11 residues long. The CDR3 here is CASRRGYEQFF. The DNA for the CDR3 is TGTGCCAGCAGAAGGGGGTACGAGCAGTTCTTC.